This T cell receptor (beta chain) came from a study of shared clonotypes between healthy human individuals (dated by TCRdb to 2020 to 2022). Background on the whole study: Two women and a few men aged 18 to 49 years were included in the cohort. Each donor's leukapheresis produced roughly between about 0.9 and 9.5 billion PBMCs. To increase sequencing depth and limit assay-specific biases, TCR repertoire library preparation and sequencing were carried out by different laboratories using diverse techniques. Blood TCR repertoires of about five healthy adults were deeply sequenced to estimate repertoire size and the extent of clonotype sharing between individuals. For each donor, CD4 naive and CD4 memory were each given three plates, CD8 naive was given two plates, and CD8 memory was given one plate.

Beyond this particular receptor, the publication reports: Compared with non-shared clonotypes, the clonotypes found in all four sorted-subset donors had higher generation probabilities. The small number of donors limited the genetic and exposure-history diversity represented. Pairwise subsampling led to the expectation that sequencing depth would affect the degree of clonotype sharing among donors. Sampling was limited to blood, and TCR repertoires in tissue likely differ from TCR repertoires in blood. Rarefaction of sorted-subset datasets indicated incomplete sequencing despite the large sequencing depth. Naive subsets generally had larger estimated clonotype richness than memory subsets. Across a few donors, about 5% of naive CD4, roughly 3.4% of naive CD8, 2% to 2.5% of memory CD4, and roughly 0.41% of memory CD8 clonotypes were shared.

Using the deep immunoSEQ assay, TCR CDR3 regions were amplified from genomic DNA by multiplex PCR. Extracted genomic DNA from each cell subset was spread evenly across all wells of several immunoSEQ 96-well plates, with each plate serving as a replicate. For sorted subsets, each replicate PCR was loaded with 200 ng genomic DNA, equivalent to 30,000 or so T cell genomes. Purified libraries were measured with a Qubit 3.0 fluorometer, size-checked on a Bioanalyzer 2100, and measured again with the KAPA Library Quantification kit. Each immunoSEQ 96-well plate was sequenced on its own single-read 150-cycle Illumina NextSeq 550 flow cell. The study's own analysis went as follows. Because the immunoSEQ output held only junctional sequences and lacked quality scores, the filtering could not match the filtering applied to full-length reads. To assign V/J genes and CDR3, sequences were annotated using PyIR, a Python wrapper for IgBLAST v1.9, with IMGT germline references. Reads with weak V/J assignments (E-value above 1e-6), missing CDR3, stop codons, out-of-frame junctions, or ambiguous translated residues were removed. V3J clonotypes were defined by identical inferred V gene, J gene, and CDR3 amino acid sequence. The percentage overlap between two repertoires was calculated by dividing the number of shared unique clonotypes by the size of the smaller repertoire. RTK rarefaction, the Chao1 estimator, and Recon v2.1 estimates of unobserved clonotypes were used to assess repertoire richness. OLGA was used to compute generation probabilities for all TCRbeta clonotypes that the gDNA method yielded from a handful of donors. TCRdb limited this immuneACCESS table to in-frame rearrangements with V and J called. A share of clones is missing; checked studies link under half to unresolved V genes, and the rest is unexplained. The V and J calls and clone size are taken from that table; D and trimming were inferred from the DNA. The sample contains roughly 2.6 million clones, about 92% of them found a single time. The ten biggest clones cover over 0.12% of the sample.

Trimming removed 1 base from V and 4 bases from J, leaving 17 bases between the germline ends. Spanning cysteine to phenylalanine, the CDR3 consists of 17 amino acids. Only the CDR3 DNA stays, 51 bases, in frame from base 1. Reading the germline V gene gives CDR1 MGHRA and CDR2 YSYEKL. This clone was detected only a few times. The antigen this receptor binds is unknown. No much larger clone exists at a distance of one base, and base qualities are not known. Healthy HIV-negative adults with no recently reported acute infections or vaccinations were included as donors. All donors were Caucasian adults living in Nashville, Tennessee, USA. CD4+ T cells were enriched by magnetic negative selection; naive cells were then positively selected on CD45RA, and the negative fraction formed the memory subset. Blood was obtained by leukapheresis, after which PBMCs were separated by Ficoll-Histopaque density gradient centrifugation and cryopreserved in liquid nitrogen vapor phase. Analytical flow cytometry was used to check the purity and quantity of every magnetically sorted T cell population. Genomic DNA was isolated from each sorted fraction and quantified by UV absorbance on a Nanodrop 2000c.

The source is a man between 18 and 35 years old in good health. Sequencing used naive CD4+ T cells sorted from blood. The meaning of the sample's cell subset or site label: CD45RA+ positively selected. The V and J genes are TRBV4-1 and TRBJ1-5; possibly the D gene is TRBD1, per 6 matching bases. Here the CDR3 is given as CASSQAHSGTRNQPQHF. The nucleotide sequence is given as TGCGCCAGCAGCCAAGCCCACTCCGGGACAAGGAATCAGCCCCAGCATTTT.